The 5 T cell receptor beta chains given below trace back to one sample, sequenced in a study of T cell responses to AZD1222 COVID-19 vaccine. The table came from immunoSEQ multiplex PCR; TCRdb's copy has only in-frame clones and leaves some out. The sample has more than 90,000 clones; roughly 84% are singletons. The specimen comprised peripheral blood, sampled 28 days after the second AZD1222 dose. The receptors here all came from an adult who received the AZD1222 COVID-19 vaccine.

The J gene is TRBJ2-3, the V gene TRBV19; TRBD1 matches at 7 bases. The CDR3 is 15 residues long. Germline CDR1 and CDR2: LNHDA and SQIVND (reference sequence). J lost 6 bases, V lost 1 base, and 7 bases had no gene match. CDR3 sequence reads: CASSIGQGVGDTQYF. The CDR3, as DNA: TGTGCCAGTAGTATAGGCCAGGGGGTGGGGGATACGCAGTATTTT.

V gene TRBV24-1 combines with J gene TRBJ2-2; the match to TRBD1 covers 12 bases. CDR1 and CDR2 (germline): KGHDR, SFDVKD. The CDR3 consists of 18 residues. V shed 3 bases, J shed 5 bases, and the junction held 9 bases outside the gene matches. The CDR3 is CATSDPGQGAIETGELFF. The CDR3 DNA sequence: TGTGCCACCAGTGATCCGGGACAGGGGGCGATAGAAACCGGGGAGCTGTTTTTT.

This sequence joins TRBV7-3 and TRBJ2-7, with D possibly TRBD1 on 5 matching bases. Germline assignment: CDR1 SGHTA and CDR2 FQGTGA. This CDR3 comprises 13 residues. The V and J ends lost 5 bases and 3 bases respectively, with 11 bases between them. The CDR3 DNA reads as TGTGCCAGCAGCCCTGACAGAGGCTACGAGCAGTACTTC. Protein: CASSPDRGYEQYF.

This clone was found a few times. V usage is TRBV5-1 and J usage is TRBJ1-3; D not resolved. V dropped 1 base and J dropped 0 bases, with 11 bases sitting between them. CDR3 length: 16 amino acids. The V gene's germline CDR1 is SGHRS and CDR2 YFSETQ. The CDR3 sequence is CASSLSWADSGNTIYF. In nucleotides, the CDR3 is TGCGCCAGCAGCTTGTCATGGGCAGACTCTGGAAACACCATATATTTT. Based on the CDR3 plus reference TRBV5-1 and TRBJ1-3, the full variable domain is KAGVTQTPRYLIKTRGQQVTLSCSPISGHRSVSWYQQTPGQGLQFLFEYFSETQRNKGNFPGRFSGRQFSNSRSEMNVSTLELGDSALYLCASSLSWADSGNTIYFGEGSWLTVV.

This chain connects TRBV15 to TRBJ2-6, with D possibly matching TRBD1 (5 bases). V lost 3 bases, J lost 0 bases, and 12 bases lay in between. Germline V CDR1 and CDR2: LNHNV, YYDKDF (reference sequence). This CDR3 is built from 17 residues. CDR3 nucleotide sequence: TGTGCCACCAGCAGTGGAGCGCAGGGCTCTGGGGCCAACGTCCTGACTTTC. Protein product: CATSSGAQGSGANVLTF.